This T cell receptor (beta chain) was retrieved from a study of shared clonotypes between healthy human individuals. CDR3 length: 15 amino acids. Germline CDR1 SGHTS, CDR2 YDEGEE. The V and J ends lost 2 bases and 2 bases respectively, with 10 bases between them. The repertoire was sequenced with immunoSEQ multiplex PCR; TCRdb's copy has only in-frame clones and lacks some. The sample carries around 1,000,000 clones, roughly 80% recorded once. This TCR derives from a man younger than 35 in good health. Some clones in this sample may be carry-over from other donors' samples. The sample comprised memory CD4+ T cells from PBMCs. Subset: CD45RA-negative fraction. The V gene is TRBV5-8, the J gene TRBJ1-4; D gene ambiguous. The CDR3 nucleotides are TGTGCCAGCAGCTTAGGGATGAGCACTAATGAAAAACTGTTTTTT. Translating it yields CASSLGMSTNEKLFF.